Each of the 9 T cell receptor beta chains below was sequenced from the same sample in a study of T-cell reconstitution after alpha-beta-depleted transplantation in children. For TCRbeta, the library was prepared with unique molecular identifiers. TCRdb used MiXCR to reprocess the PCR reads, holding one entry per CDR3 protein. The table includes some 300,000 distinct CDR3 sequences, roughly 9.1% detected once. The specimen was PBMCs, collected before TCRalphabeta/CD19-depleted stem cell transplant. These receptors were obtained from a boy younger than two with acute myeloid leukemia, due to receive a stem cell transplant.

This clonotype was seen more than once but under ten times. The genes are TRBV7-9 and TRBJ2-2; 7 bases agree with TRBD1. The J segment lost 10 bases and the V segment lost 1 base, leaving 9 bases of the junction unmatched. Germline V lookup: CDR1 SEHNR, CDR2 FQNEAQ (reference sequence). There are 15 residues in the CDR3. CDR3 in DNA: TGTGCCAGCAGCTTAGTCGGACAGGACCCGGTGGAGCTGTTTTTT. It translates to CASSLVGQDPVELFF.

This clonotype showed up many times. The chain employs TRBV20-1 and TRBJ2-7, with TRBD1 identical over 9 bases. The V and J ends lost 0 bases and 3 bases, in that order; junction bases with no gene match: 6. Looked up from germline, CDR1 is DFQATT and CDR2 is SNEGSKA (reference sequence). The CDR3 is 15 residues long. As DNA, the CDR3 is TGCAGTGCTAGAGATGAGGGACAGGGTCTCTACGAGCAGTACTTC. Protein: CSARDEGQGLYEQYF.

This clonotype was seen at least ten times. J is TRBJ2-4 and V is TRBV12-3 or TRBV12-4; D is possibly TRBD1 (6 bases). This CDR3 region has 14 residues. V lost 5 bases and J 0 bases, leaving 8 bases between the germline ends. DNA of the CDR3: TGTGCCAGCAGTACGGACAGAGCCAAAAACATTCAGTACTTC. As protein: CASSTDRAKNIQYF.

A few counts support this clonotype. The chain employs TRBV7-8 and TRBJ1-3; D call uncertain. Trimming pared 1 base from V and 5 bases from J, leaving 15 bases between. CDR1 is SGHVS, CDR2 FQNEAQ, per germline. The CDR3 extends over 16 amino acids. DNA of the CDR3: TGTGCCAGCAGCTTAGGATCCTTTAGTAATCGAAACACCATATATTTT. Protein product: CASSLGSFSNRNTIYF. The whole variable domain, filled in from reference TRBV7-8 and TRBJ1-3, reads GAGVSQSPRYKVAKRGQDVALRCDPISGHVSLFWYQQALGQGPEFLTYFQNEAQLDKSGLPSDRFFAERPEGSVSTLKIQRTQQEDSAVYLCASSLGSFSNRNTIYFGEGSWLTVV.

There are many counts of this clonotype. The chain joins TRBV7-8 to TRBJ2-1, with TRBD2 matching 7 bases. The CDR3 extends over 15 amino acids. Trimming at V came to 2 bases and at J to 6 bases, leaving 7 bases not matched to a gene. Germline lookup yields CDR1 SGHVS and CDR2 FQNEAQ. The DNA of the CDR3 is TGTGCCAGCAGCTTACGCAGCGGGGCTGGCAATGAGCAGTTCTTC. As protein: CASSLRSGAGNEQFF.

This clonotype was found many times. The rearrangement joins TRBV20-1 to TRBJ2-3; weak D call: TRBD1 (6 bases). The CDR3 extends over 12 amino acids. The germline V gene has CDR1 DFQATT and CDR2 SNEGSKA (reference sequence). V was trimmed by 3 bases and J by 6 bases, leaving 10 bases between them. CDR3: CSARSGVDTQYF. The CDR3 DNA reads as TGCAGTGCTAGGTCAGGGGTTGATACGCAGTATTTT.

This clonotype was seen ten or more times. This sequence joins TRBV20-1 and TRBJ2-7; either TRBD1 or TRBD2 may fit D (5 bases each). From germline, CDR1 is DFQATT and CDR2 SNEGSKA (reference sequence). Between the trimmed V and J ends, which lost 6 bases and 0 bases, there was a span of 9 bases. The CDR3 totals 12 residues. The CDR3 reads CSATGTSYEQYF. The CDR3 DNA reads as TGCAGTGCAACCGGGACCTCCTACGAGCAGTACTTC.

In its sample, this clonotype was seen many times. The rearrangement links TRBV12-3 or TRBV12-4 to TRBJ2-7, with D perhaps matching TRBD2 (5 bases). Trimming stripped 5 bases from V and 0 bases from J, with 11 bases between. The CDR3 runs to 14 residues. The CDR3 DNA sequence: TGTGCCAGCAGTGGACTTGAGAGCTCCTACGAGCAGTACTTC. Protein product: CASSGLESSYEQYF.

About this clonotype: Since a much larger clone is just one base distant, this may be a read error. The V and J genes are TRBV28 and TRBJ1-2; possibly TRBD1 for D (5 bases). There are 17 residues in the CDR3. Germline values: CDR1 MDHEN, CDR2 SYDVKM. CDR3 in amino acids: CAISSAGLCLLGYGYTF. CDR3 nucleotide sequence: TGTGCCATCAGTTCAGCGGGGCTTTGTCTGCTCGGCTATGGCTACACCTTC.